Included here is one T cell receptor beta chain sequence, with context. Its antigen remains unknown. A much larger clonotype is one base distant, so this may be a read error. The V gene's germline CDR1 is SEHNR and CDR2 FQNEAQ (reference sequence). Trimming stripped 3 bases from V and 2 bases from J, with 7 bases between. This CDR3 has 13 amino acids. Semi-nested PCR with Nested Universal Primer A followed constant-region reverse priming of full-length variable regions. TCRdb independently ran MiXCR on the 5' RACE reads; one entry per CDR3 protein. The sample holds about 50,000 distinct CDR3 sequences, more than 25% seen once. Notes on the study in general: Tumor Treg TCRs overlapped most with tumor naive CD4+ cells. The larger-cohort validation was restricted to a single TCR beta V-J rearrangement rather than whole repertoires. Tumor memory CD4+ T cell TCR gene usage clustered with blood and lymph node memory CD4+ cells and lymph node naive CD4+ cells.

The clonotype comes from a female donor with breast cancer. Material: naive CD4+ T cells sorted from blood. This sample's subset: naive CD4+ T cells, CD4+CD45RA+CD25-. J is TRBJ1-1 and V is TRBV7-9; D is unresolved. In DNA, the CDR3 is TGTGCCAGCAGCTTTGACTGTAACACTGAAGCTTTCTTT. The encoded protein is CASSFDCNTEAFF. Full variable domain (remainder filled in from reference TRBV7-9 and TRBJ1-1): DTGVSQNPRHKITKRGQNVTFRCDPISEHNRLYWYRQTLGQGPEFLTYFQNEAQLEKSRLLSDRFSAERPKGSFSTLEIQRTEQGDSAMYLCASSFDCNTEAFFGQGTRLTVV.